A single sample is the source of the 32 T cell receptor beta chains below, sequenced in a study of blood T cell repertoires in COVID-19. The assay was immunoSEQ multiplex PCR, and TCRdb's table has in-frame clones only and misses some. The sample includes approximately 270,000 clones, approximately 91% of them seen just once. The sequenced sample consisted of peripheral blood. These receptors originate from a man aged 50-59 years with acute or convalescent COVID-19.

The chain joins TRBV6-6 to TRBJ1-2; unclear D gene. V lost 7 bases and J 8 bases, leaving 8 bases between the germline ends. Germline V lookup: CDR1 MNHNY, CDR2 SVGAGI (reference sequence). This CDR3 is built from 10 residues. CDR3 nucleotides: TGTGCCAGCAAGGAGAGGGGCTACACCTTC. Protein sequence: CASKERGYTF.

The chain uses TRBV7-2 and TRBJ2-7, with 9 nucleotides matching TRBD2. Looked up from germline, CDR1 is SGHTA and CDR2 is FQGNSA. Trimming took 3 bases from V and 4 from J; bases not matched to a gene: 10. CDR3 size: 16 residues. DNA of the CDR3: TGTGCCAGCAGCTTGGGATCCGGGACTAGCAGTTACGAGCAGTACTTC. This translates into CASSLGSGTSSYEQYF.

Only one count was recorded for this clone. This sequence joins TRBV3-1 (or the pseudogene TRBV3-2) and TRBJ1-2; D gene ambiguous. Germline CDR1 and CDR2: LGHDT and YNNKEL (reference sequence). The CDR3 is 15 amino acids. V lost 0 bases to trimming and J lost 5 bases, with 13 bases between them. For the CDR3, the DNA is TGTGCCAGCAGCCAAGATCTGGCAGGTCTATATGGCTACACCTTC. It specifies CASSQDLAGLYGYTF.

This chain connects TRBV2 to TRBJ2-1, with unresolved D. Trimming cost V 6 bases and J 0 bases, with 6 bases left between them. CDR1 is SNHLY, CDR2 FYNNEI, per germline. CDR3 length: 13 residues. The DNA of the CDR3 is TGTGCCAGCAGGGGCAGCTCCTACAATGAGCAGTTCTTC. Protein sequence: CASRGSSYNEQFF.

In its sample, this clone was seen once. In nucleotides, the CDR3 is TGTGCCAGCAGCTTAGTCGGTGGACAGGGTAGCGAGCAGTACTTC. It codes for CASSLVGGQGSEQYF. The J gene is TRBJ2-7, the V gene TRBV7-8; TRBD1 matches 8 bases. The CDR3 contains 15 residues. Germline loops: CDR1 SGHVS, CDR2 FQNEAQ. V gave up 1 base and J gave up 6 bases; unmatched junction bases: 8.

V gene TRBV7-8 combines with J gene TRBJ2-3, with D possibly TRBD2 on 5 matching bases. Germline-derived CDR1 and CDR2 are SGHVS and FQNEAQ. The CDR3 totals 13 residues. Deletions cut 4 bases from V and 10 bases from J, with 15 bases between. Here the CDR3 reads CASSSPDGVAQYF. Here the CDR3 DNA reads TGTGCCAGCAGCTCACCCGACGGGGTGGCGCAGTATTTT.

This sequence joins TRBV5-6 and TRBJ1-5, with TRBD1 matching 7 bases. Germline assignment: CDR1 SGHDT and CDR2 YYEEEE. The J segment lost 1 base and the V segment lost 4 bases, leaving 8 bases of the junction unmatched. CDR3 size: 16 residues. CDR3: CASSRNRQGSNQPQHF. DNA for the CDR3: TGTGCCAGCAGCCGAAACCGACAGGGAAGCAATCAGCCCCAGCATTTT. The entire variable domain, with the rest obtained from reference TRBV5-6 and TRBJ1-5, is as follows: DAGVTQSPTHLIKTRGQQVTLRCSPKSGHDTVSWYQQALGQGPQFIFQYYEEEERQRGNFPDRFSGHQFPNYSSELNVNALLLGDSALYLCASSRNRQGSNQPQHFGDGTRLSIL.

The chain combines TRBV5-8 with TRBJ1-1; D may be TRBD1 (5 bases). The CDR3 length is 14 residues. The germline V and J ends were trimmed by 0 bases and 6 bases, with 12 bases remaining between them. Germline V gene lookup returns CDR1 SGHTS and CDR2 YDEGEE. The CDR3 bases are TGTGCCAGCAGCTTGGCCCCAGGGTTGGCTGAAGCTTTCTTT. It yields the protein CASSLAPGLAEAFF.

The CDR3 here is CASNRGYGETQYF. For the CDR3, the DNA is TGTGCCAGCAACAGGGGGTACGGAGAGACCCAGTACTTC. The chain is built from TRBV12-3 or TRBV12-4 and TRBJ2-5; 8 bases agree with TRBD1. The CDR3 runs 13 residues. The J segment lost 4 bases and the V segment lost 7 bases, leaving 5 bases of the junction unmatched.

For the CDR3, the DNA is TGTGCCAGCAGCCCCCGGCGGGACTACAATGAGCAGTTCTTC. Protein sequence: CASSPRRDYNEQFF. This chain links TRBV7-2 with TRBJ2-1, with TRBD2 as a possible D gene (6 bases). V gave up 5 bases and J gave up 3 bases, with 11 bases separating them. Germline V gives CDR1 SGHTA, CDR2 FQGNSA. The CDR3 extends over 14 amino acids.

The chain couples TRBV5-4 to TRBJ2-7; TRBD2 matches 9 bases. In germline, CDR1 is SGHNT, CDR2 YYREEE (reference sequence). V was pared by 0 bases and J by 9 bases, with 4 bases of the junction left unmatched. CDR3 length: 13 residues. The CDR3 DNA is TGTGCCAGCAGCTTGGAGGCGGGGGGGCTGCAGTACTTC. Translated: CASSLEAGGLQYF.

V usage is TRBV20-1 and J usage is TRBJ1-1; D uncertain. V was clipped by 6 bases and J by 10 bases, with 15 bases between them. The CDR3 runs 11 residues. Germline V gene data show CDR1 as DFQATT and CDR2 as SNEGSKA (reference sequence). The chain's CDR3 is CSAKTGGGAFF. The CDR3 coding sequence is TGCAGTGCCAAGACGGGAGGAGGAGCTTTCTTT.

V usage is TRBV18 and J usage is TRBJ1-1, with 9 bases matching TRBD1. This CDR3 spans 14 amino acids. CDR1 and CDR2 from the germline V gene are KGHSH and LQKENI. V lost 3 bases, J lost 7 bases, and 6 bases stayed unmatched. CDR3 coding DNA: TGTGCCAGCTCACCCGGACAGGGGATCGGTGAAGCTTTCTTT. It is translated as CASSPGQGIGEAFF.

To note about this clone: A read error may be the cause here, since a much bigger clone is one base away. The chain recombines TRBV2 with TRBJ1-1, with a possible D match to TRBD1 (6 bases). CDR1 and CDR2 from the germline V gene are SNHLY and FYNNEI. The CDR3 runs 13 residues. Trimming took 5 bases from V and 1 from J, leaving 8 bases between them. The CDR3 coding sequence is TGTGCCAGCAGTCAGACAGGGAACACTGAAGCTTTCTTT. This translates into CASSQTGNTEAFF.

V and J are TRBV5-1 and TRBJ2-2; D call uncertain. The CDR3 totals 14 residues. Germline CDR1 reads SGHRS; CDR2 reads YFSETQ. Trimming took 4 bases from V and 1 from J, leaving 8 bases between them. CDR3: CASSPSGNTGELFF. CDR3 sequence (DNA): TGCGCCAGCAGCCCCTCGGGGAACACCGGGGAGCTGTTTTTT.

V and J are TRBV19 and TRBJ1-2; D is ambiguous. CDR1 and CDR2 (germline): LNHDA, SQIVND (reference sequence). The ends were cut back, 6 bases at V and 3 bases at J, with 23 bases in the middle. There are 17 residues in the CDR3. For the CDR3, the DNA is TGTGCCAGTAGCCCATCGGGCCAAGGGATAGCGGACTATGGCTACACCTTC. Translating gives CASSPSGQGIADYGYTF.

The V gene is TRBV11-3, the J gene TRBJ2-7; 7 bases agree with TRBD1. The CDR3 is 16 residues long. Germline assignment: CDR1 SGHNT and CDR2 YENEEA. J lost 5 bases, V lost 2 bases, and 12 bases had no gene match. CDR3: CASSLTGERSPNEQYF. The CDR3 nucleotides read TGTGCCAGCAGCTTAACAGGGGAAAGGAGTCCCAACGAGCAGTACTTC. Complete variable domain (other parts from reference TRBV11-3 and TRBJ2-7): EAGVVQSPRYKIIEKKQPVAFWCNPISGHNTLYWYLQNLGQGPELLIRYENEEAVDDSQLPKDRFSAERLKGVDSTLKIQPAELGDSAVYLCASSLTGERSPNEQYFGPGTRLTVT.

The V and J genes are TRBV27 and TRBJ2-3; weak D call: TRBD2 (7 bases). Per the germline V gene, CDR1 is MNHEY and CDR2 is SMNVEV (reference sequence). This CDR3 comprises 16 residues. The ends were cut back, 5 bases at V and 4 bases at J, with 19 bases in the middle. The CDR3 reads CASSPRVGGQADTQYF. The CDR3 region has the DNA TGTGCCAGCAGTCCCCGAGTCGGGGGGCAGGCAGATACGCAGTATTTT.

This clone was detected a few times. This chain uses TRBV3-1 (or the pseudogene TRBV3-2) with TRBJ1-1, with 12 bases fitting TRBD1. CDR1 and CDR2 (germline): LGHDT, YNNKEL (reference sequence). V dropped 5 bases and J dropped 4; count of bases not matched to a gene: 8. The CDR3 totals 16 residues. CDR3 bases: TGTGCCAGCAGCTACGTCCCGGGACAGGGGGCCACTGAAGCTTTCTTT. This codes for CASSYVPGQGATEAFF.

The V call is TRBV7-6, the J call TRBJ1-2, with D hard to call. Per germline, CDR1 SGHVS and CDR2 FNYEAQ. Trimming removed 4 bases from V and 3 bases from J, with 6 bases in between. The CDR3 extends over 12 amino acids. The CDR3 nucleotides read TGTGCCAGCAGCTCCGAGGACTATGGCTACACCTTC. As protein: CASSSEDYGYTF.

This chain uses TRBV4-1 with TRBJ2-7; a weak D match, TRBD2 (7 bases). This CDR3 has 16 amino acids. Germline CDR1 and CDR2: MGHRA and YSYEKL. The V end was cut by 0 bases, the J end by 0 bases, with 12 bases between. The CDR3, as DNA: TGCGCCAGCAGCCAAGATTTGCGGGGGCTCTCCTACGAGCAGTACTTC. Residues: CASSQDLRGLSYEQYF.

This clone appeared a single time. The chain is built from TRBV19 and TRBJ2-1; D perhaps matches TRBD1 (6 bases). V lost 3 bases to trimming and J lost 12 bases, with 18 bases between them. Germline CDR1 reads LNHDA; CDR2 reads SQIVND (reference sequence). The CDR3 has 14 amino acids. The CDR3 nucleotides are TGTGCCAGTAGTATCAGGGGAAGTACTTCGGGGCAGTTCTTC. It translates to CASSIRGSTSGQFF.

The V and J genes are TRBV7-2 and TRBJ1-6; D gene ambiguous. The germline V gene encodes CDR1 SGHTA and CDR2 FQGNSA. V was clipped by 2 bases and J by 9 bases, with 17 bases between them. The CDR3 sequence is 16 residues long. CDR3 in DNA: TGTGCCAGCAGCTTACGGGCCGGGAGTGGCGGTTCACCCCTCCACTTT. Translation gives CASSLRAGSGGSPLHF.

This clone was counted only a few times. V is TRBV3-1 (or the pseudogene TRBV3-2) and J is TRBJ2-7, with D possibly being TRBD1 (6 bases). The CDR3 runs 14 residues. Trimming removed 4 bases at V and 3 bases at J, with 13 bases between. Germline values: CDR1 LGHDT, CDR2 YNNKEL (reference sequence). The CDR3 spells CASSPRGGHYEQYF. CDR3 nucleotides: TGTGCCAGCAGCCCGCGAGGGGGACACTACGAGCAGTACTTC.

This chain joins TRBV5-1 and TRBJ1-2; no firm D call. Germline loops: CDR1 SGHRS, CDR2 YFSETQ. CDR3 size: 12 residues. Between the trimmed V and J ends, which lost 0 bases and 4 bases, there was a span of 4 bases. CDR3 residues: CASSLGSYGYTF. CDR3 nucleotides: TGCGCCAGCAGCTTGGGGAGCTATGGCTACACCTTC.

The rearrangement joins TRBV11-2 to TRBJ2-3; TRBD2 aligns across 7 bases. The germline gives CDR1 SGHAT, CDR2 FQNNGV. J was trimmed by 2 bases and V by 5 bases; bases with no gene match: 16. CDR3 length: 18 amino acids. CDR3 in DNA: TGTGCCAGCAGCCTTTTTGGGGTGGGGCGGGGGAACACAGATACGCAGTATTTT. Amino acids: CASSLFGVGRGNTDTQYF.

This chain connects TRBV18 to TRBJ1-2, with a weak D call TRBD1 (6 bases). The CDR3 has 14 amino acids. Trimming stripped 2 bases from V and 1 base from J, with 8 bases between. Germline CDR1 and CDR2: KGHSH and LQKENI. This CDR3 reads CASSPGGFNYGYTF. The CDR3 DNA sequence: TGTGCCAGCTCACCAGGGGGCTTTAACTATGGCTACACCTTC.

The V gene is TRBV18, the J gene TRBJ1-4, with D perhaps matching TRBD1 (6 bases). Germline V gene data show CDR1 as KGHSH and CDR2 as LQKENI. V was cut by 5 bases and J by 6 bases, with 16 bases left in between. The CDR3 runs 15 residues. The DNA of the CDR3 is TGTGCCAGCTCAACGACGACAGGTGGGCATGAAAAACTGTTTTTT. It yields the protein CASSTTTGGHEKLFF.

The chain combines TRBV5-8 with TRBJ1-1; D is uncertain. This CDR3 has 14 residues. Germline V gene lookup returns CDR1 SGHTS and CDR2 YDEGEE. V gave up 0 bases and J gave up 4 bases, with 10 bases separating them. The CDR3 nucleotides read TGTGCCAGCAGCTTGGGACGGGCGGGCACTGAAGCTTTCTTT. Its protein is CASSLGRAGTEAFF.

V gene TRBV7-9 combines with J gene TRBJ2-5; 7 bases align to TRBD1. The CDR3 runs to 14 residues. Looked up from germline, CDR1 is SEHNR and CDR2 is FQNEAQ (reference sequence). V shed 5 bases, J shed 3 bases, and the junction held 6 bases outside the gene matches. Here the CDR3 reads CASSTRDSEETQYF. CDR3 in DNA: TGTGCCAGCAGCACGAGGGACAGTGAAGAGACCCAGTACTTC. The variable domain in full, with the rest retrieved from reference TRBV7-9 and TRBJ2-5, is DTGVSQNPRHKITKRGQNVTFRCDPISEHNRLYWYRQTLGQGPEFLTYFQNEAQLEKSRLLSDRFSAERPKGSFSTLEIQRTEQGDSAMYLCASSTRDSEETQYFGPGTRLLVL.

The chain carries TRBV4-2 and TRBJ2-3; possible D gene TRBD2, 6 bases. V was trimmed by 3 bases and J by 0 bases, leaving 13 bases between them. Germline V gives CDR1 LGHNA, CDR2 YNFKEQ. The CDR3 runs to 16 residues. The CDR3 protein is CASSQKGTGSTDTQYF. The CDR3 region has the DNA TGTGCCAGCAGCCAGAAGGGGACTGGAAGCACAGATACGCAGTATTTT.

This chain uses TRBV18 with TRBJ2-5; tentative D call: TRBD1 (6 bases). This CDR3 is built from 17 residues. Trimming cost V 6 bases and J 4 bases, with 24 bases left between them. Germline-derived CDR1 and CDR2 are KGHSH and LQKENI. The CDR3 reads CASSRTAALSFRETQYF. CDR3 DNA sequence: TGTGCCAGCTCGCGGACAGCGGCCTTGAGTTTTCGAGAGACCCAGTACTTC.